The present T cell receptor beta chain was sequenced within a study of human T cells and chemical hapten exposure. Time point indicated: patch test 3, about 24 weeks after DPC sensitization. The sample's treatment: therapeutic diphenylcyclopropenone sensitization with weekly scalp DPC. Germline values: CDR1 SEHNR, CDR2 FQNEAQ (reference sequence). V trimming: 5 bases; J trimming: 4 bases; junction bases outside the gene matches: 4. The CDR3 is 15 amino acids. TCRdb recomputed calls from the RACE reads with MiXCR, one row per CDR3 protein. This table holds some 96,000 distinct CDR3 sequences, 25% to 35% found once. This clonotype showed up many times.

The material sequenced was whole blood, taken in connection with sensitization to the hapten diphenylcyclopropenone (DPC). The source of this sequence is a middle-aged man with alopecia areata. Some clones in this sample may be carry-over from other donors' samples. The chain links TRBV7-9 to TRBJ2-2; 10 nucleotides align to TRBD2. The CDR3 nucleotides are TGTGCCAGCAGCCAAGGACTAGCGGCCACCGGGGAGCTGTTTTTT. Encoded protein: CASSQGLAATGELFF. Based on the CDR3 plus reference TRBV7-9 and TRBJ2-2, the full variable domain is DTGVSQNPRHKITKRGQNVTFRCDPISEHNRLYWYRQTLGQGPEFLTYFQNEAQLEKSRLLSDRFSAERPKGSFSTLEIQRTEQGDSAMYLCASSQGLAATGELFFGEGSRLTVL.